The present TCR beta chain was sequenced within a study of blood T cells in healthy people across ages. The extraction recovered at least 5 micrograms of total RNA per sample. A second PCR of roughly 7 to 11 cycles used a sample-barcoded 5' primer and a J-beta primer mix. MiXCR, run by TCRdb on the 5' RACE reads, gives a single entry per CDR3 protein. The sample lists 850,000 to 1,000,000 distinct CDR3 sequences, 45% to 50% occurring once. This CDR3 is built from 14 residues. Trimming left V 1 base short and J 9 bases short, with 15 bases between. Germline CDR1 and CDR2: SGHRS and YFSETQ. This clonotype has just one count.

This sequence joins TRBV5-1 and TRBJ2-3; D may be TRBD2 (5 bases). Sequencing was performed on blood. This TCR derives from a man aged 25 to 40 in good health. This chain's CDR3 is CASSLSQNRGTQYF. CDR3 DNA sequence: TGCGCCAGCAGCTTGTCCCAAAATCGGGGAACGCAGTATTTT.